These T cell receptor beta chains were read from a single sample in a study of shared clonotypes between healthy human individuals. Measured with immunoSEQ multiplex PCR; TCRdb has only the in-frame clones, and not every one. Of about 2.2 million clones in the sample, approximately 92% were seen once. Sequencing was done on a sample of naive CD8+ T cells from PBMCs. Receptors originate from a young man in good health. Some clones in this sample may be carry-over from other donors' samples. CDR3s include the opening cysteine and the closing phenylalanine or tryptophan. D genes are given only for firm matches. A clone size is listed for some rows: how often the clone was seen (once, few, many), or a class if it is expanded.

J,D,size,V,CDR3,DNA
TRBJ1-1,TRBD1,NA,TRBV27,CASSARRGTEAFF,TGTGCCAGCAGTGCGCGCAGGGGGACTGAAGCTTTCTTT
TRBJ2-3,NA,NA,TRBV5-1,CASSLVGPSTDTQYF,TGCGCCAGCAGCCTCGTGGGGCCCAGCACAGATACGCAGTATTTT
TRBJ2-7,NA,NA,TRBV12-5,CASGLGGSGEQYF,TGTGCTAGTGGTTTGGGGGGGTCTGGGGAGCAGTACTTC
TRBJ2-3,TRBD2,NA,TRBV19,CASSIRWRESADTQYF,TGTGCCAGTAGTATCCGGTGGCGGGAGTCGGCAGATACGCAGTATTTT
TRBJ2-7,TRBD1,NA,TRBV10-2,CASSESGTGVYEQYF,TGCGCCAGCAGTGAGTCGGGGACAGGGGTGTACGAGCAGTACTTC
TRBJ2-1,TRBD2,NA,TRBV11-2,CASSSTSGPYNEQFF,TGTGCCAGCAGCTCCACTAGCGGACCCTACAATGAGCAGTTCTTC
TRBJ2-7,TRBD1,NA,TRBV27,CASSQGANYEQYF,TGTGCCAGCAGCCAGGGGGCGAATTACGAGCAGTACTTC
TRBJ1-1,NA,NA,TRBV6-1,CASRGWGTEAFF,TGTGCCAGCAGGGGATGGGGCACTGAAGCTTTCTTT
TRBJ1-5,NA,NA,TRBV28,CASSFWGLSNQPQHF,TGTGCCAGCAGTTTTTGGGGGCTCAGCAATCAGCCCCAGCATTTT
TRBJ1-4,NA,NA,TRBV9,CASSVRSSEKLFF,TGTGCCAGCAGCGTAAGGTCGAGTGAAAAACTGTTTTTT
TRBJ2-7,TRBD2,NA,TRBV5-8,CASSILAEPSYEQYF,TGTGCCAGCAGCATACTAGCGGAACCTTCCTACGAGCAGTACTTC
TRBJ1-3,TRBD1,NA,TRBV9,CASSEDRGLDTIYF,TGTGCCAGCAGCGAGGACAGGGGGCTAGACACCATATATTTT
TRBJ2-1,TRBD1,NA,TRBV6-6,CASSRWTGKGYNEQFF,TGTGCCAGCAGCCGATGGACAGGCAAGGGGTACAATGAGCAGTTCTTC
TRBJ2-7,NA,once,TRBV10-2,CASTMAGTYEQYF,TGCGCCAGCACCATGGCGGGAACCTACGAGCAGTACTTC
TRBJ1-4,NA,NA,TRBV28,CASSLYLTDLKITNEKLFF,TGTGCCAGCAGTTTATACTTGACAGATTTGAAGATAACTAATGAAAAACTGTTTTTT
TRBJ1-1,NA,NA,TRBV5-1,CASSFSGRRIANTEAFF,TGCGCCAGCAGCTTCTCGGGTCGCCGAATCGCGAACACTGAAGCTTTCTTT
TRBJ1-2,NA,NA,TRBV15,CATSRDGTPGTF,TGTGCCACCAGCAGAGATGGGACACCGGGCACCTTC
TRBJ1-4,NA,NA,TRBV6-6,CASTGGSFEKLFF,TGTGCCAGCACGGGAGGGAGCTTTGAAAAACTGTTTTTT
TRBJ2-5,NA,NA,TRBV4-1,CASSQVWEETQYF,TGCGCCAGCAGCCAAGTTTGGGAAGAGACCCAGTACTTC
TRBJ2-7,NA,NA,TRBV28,CASSLATGPGYEQYF,TGTGCCAGCAGTTTAGCGACCGGTCCGGGCTACGAGCAGTACTTC
TRBJ2-6,TRBD1,NA,TRBV7-6,CASSSRDRISGANVLTF,TGTGCCAGCAGCTCCCGGGACAGGATCTCTGGGGCCAACGTCCTGACTTTC
TRBJ2-3,NA,NA,TRBV6-6,CASTPQGLRTDTQYF,TGTGCCAGCACCCCACAGGGCCTCCGCACAGATACGCAGTATTTT
TRBJ2-1,NA,NA,TRBV5-1,CASSFGGSYNEQFF,TGCGCCAGCAGCTTCGGCGGCTCCTACAATGAGCAGTTCTTC
TRBJ1-1,NA,NA,TRBV20-1,CSAGGVTEAFF,TGCAGTGCTGGGGGGGTCACTGAAGCTTTCTTT
TRBJ2-5,NA,NA,TRBV25-1,CASSFPDSRGAQETQYF,TGTGCCAGCAGTTTCCCGGACAGCCGGGGGGCCCAAGAGACCCAGTACTTC
TRBJ1-2,NA,once,TRBV7-9,CASSSPMERDYGYTF,TGTGCCAGCAGCTCTCCCATGGAGAGGGACTATGGCTACACCTTC
TRBJ2-7,NA,NA,TRBV5-4,CASRPAGSTSYEQYF,TGTGCCAGCAGACCGGCGGGCTCGACCTCCTACGAGCAGTACTTC